The clone carrying this TCR beta chain was seen just once. CDR1 and CDR2 (germline): SGHRS, YFSETQ. Unmatched junction bases numbered 8, after V lost 5 bases and J lost 4 bases. This CDR3 has 15 amino acids. This record belongs to a study of blood T cell repertoires in COVID-19. Overall study context: Acute and convalescent COVID-19 samples came from the United States, Italy and Spain. T cells, B-cell-depleted T cells, or PBMCs supplied cDNA or gDNA.

As handled by the study authors: Nucleated cell number was recorded as an estimate derived from reference gene primer amplification. The method was immunoSEQ multiplex PCR; TCRdb's version includes in-frame clones alone and lacks a portion of them. V, J and clone size are taken as reported in that table, and D and trimming were inferred from the DNA itself. The repertoire holds 6,000 to 6,500 clones, with about 93% as singletons. The sample consisted of peripheral blood. This receptor was obtained from a human donor in a cohort sampled during active COVID-19. The chain carries TRBV5-1 and TRBJ2-1, with TRBD1 identical over 8 bases. Written as DNA, the CDR3 is TGCGCCAGCAGTATACAGGGGGGACAATACAATGAGCAGTTCTTC. Encoded protein: CASSIQGGQYNEQFF.